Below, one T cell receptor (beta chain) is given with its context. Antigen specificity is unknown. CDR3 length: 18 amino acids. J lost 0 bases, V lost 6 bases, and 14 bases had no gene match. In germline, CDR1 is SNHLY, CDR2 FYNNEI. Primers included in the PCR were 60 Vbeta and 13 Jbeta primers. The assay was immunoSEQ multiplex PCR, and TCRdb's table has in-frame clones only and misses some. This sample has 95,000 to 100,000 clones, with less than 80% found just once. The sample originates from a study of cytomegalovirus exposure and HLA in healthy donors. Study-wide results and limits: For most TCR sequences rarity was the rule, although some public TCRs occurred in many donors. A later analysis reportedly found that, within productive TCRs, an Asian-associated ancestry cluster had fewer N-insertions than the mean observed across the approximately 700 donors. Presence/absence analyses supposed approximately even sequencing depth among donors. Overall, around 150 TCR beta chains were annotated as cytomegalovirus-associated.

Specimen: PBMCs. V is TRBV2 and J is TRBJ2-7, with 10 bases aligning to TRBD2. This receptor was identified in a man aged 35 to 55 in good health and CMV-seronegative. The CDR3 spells CASSLSGGGPLSSYEQYF. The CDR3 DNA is TGTGCCAGCAGCTTAAGCGGGGGGGGCCCTCTAAGCTCCTACGAGCAGTACTTC.